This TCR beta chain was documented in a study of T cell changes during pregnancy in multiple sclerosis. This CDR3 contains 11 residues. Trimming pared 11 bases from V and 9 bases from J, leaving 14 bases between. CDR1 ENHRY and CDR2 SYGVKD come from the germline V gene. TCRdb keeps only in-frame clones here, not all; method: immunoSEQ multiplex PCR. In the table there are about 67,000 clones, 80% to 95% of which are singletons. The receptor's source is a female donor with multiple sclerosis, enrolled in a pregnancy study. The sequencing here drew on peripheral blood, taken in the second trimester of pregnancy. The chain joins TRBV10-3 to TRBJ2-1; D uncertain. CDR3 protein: CAVESLGEQFF. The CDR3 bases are TGTGCCGTTGAGTCCCTAGGTGAGCAGTTCTTC.